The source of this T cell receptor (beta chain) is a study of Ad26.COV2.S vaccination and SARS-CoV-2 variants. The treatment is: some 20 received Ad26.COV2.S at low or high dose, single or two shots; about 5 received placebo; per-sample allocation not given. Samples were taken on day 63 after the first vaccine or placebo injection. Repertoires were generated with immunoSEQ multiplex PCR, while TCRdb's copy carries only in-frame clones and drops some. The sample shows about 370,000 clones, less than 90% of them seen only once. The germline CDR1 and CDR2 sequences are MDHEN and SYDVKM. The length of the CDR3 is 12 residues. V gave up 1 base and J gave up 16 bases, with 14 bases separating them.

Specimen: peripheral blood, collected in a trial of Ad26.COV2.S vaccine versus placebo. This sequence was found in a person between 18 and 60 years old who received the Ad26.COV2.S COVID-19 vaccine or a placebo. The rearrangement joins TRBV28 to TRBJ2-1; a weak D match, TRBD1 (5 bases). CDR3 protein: CASSLLQEALFF. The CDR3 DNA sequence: TGTGCCAGCAGTTTATTACAGGAAGCTCTCTTCTTC.